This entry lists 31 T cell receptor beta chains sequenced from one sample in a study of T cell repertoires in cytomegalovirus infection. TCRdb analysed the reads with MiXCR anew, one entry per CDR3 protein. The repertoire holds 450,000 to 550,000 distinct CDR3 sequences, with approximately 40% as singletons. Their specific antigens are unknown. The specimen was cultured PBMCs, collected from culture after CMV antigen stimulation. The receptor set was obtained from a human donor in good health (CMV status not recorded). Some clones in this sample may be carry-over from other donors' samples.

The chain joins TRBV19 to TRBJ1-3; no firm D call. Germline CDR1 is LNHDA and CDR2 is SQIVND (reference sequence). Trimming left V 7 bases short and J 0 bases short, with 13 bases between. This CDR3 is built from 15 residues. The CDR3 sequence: CASKDLWGSGNTIYF. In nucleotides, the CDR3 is TGTGCCAGTAAAGATCTTTGGGGCTCTGGAAACACCATATATTTT. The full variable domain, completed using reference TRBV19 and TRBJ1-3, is DGGITQSPKYLFRKEGQNVTLSCEQNLNHDAMYWYRQDPGQGLRLIYYSQIVNDFQKGDIAEGYSVSREKKESFPLTVTSAQKNPTAFYLCASKDLWGSGNTIYFGEGSWLTVV.

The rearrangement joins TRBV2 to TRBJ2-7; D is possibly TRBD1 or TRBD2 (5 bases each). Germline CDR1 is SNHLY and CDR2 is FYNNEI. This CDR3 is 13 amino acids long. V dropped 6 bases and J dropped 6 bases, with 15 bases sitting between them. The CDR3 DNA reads TGTGCCAGCAGCCTTGGGGGAGTGCCCGAGCAGTACTTC. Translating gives CASSLGGVPEQYF.

The CDR3 bases are TGTGCCAGCAGCTTGCCTAAGGGTCACGATACGCAGTATTTT. Translated, it gives CASSLPKGHDTQYF. This sequence joins TRBV5-4 and TRBJ2-3; no definite D call. Germline-derived CDR1 and CDR2 are SGHNT and YYREEE (reference sequence). V was shortened by 1 base and J by 6 bases, with 12 bases between the two germline ends. The CDR3 length is 14 residues.

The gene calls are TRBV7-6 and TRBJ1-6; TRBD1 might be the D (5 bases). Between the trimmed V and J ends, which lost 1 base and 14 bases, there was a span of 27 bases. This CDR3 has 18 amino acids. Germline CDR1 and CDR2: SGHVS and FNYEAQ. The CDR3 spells CASSLDPTGTLPRGALHF. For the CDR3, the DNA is TGTGCCAGCAGCTTAGACCCCACAGGAACACTCCCGAGGGGAGCCCTCCACTTT. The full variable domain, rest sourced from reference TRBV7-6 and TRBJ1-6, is GAGVSQSPRYKVTKRGQDVALRCDPISGHVSLYWYRQALGQGPEFLTYFNYEAQQDKSGLPNDRFSAERPEGSISTLTIQRTEQRDSAMYRCASSLDPTGTLPRGALHFGNGTRLTVT.

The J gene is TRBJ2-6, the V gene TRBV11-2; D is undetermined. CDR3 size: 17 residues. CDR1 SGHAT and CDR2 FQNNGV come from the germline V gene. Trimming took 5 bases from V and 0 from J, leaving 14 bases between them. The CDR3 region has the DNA TGTGCCAGCAGCCAATATAATGCAGGCTCTGGGGCCAACGTCCTGACTTTC. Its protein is CASSQYNAGSGANVLTF. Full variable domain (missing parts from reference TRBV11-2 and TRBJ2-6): EAGVAQSPRYKIIEKRQSVAFWCNPISGHATLYWYQQILGQGPKLLIQFQNNGVVDDSQLPKDRFSAERLKGVDSTLKIQPAKLEDSAVYLCASSQYNAGSGANVLTFGAGSRLTVL.

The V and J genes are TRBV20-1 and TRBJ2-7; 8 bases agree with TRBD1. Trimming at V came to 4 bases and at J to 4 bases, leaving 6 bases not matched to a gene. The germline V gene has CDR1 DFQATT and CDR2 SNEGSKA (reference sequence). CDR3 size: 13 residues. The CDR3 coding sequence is TGCAGTGCTACGGACAGGGAGTCGTACGAGCAGTACTTC. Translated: CSATDRESYEQYF.

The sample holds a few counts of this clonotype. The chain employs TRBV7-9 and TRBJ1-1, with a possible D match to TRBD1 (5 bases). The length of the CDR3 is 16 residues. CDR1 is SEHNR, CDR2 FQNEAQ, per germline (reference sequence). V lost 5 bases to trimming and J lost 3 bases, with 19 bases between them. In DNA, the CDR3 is TGTGCCAGCAGCCATCCGTCGGGACGCCGAGACACTGAAGCTTTCTTT. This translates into CASSHPSGRRDTEAFF.

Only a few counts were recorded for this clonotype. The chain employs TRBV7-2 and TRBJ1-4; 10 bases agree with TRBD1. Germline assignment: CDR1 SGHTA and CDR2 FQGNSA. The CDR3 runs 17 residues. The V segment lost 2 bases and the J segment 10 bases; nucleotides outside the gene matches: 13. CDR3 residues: CASSLPQGTGERRKLFF. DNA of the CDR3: TGTGCCAGCAGCTTACCGCAAGGGACAGGGGAGAGGCGAAAACTGTTTTTT.

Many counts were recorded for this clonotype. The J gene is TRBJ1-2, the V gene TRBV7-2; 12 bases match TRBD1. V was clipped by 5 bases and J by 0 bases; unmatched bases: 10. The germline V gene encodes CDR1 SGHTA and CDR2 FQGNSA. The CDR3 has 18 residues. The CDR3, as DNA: TGTGCCAGCAGCCCAAAGTCCGGGACAGGGGGCGCTAACTATGGCTACACCTTC. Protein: CASSPKSGTGGANYGYTF.

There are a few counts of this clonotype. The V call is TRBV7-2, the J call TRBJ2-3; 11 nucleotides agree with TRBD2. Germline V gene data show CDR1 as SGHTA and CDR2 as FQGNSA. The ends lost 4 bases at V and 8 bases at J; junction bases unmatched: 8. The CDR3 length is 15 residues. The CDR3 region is CASSSTGTSGRTQYF. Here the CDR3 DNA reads TGTGCCAGCAGCTCAACCGGGACTAGCGGTCGTACGCAGTATTTT.

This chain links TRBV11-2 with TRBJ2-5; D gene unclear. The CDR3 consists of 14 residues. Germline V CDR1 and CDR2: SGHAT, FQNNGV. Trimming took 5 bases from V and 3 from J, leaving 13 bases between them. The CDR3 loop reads CASSHPRWEETQYF. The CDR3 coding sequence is TGTGCCAGCAGCCACCCTCGATGGGAAGAGACCCAGTACTTC. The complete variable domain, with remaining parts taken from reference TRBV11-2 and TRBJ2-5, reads EAGVAQSPRYKIIEKRQSVAFWCNPISGHATLYWYQQILGQGPKLLIQFQNNGVVDDSQLPKDRFSAERLKGVDSTLKIQPAKLEDSAVYLCASSHPRWEETQYFGPGTRLLVL.

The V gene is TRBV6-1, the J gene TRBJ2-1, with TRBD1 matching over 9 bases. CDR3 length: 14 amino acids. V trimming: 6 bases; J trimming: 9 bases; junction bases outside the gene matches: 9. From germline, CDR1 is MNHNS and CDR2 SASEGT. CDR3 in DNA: TGTGCCAGCAGGCGGGACAGGGAGGGGAGTGAGCAGTTCTTC. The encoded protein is CASRRDREGSEQFF.

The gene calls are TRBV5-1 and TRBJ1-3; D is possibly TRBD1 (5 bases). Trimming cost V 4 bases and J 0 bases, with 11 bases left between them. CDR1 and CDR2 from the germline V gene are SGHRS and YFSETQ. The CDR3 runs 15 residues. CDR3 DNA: TGCGCCAGCAGCCCAACAGGATACTCTGGAAACACCATATATTTT. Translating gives CASSPTGYSGNTIYF.

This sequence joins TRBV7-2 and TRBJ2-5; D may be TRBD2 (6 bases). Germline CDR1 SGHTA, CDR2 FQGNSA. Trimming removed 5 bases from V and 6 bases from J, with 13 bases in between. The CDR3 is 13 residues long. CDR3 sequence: CASSPAGMKTQYF. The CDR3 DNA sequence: TGTGCCAGCAGCCCAGCGGGTATGAAGACCCAGTACTTC.

CDR3 nucleotide sequence: TGTGCCAGCAGCTTAGAACGGGCAGGGAAGGGTACTGAAGCTTTCTTT. Protein product: CASSLERAGKGTEAFF. This chain links TRBV7-2 with TRBJ1-1, with D possibly TRBD1 on 5 matching bases. The germline V gene encodes CDR1 SGHTA and CDR2 FQGNSA. Between the trimmed V and J ends, which lost 1 base and 5 bases, there was a span of 17 bases. This CDR3 contains 16 residues.

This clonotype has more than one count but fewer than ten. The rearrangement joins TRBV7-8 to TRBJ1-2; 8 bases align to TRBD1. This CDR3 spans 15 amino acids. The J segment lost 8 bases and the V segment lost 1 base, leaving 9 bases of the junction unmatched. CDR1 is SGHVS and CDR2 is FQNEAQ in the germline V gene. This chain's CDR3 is CASSLEWQGARGYTF. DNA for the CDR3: TGTGCCAGCAGCTTAGAGTGGCAGGGGGCAAGGGGCTACACCTTC.

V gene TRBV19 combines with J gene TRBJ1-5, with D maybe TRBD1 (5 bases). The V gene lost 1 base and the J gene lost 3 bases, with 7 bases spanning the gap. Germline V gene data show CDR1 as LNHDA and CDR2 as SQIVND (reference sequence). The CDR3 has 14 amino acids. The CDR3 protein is CASSIVTDNQPQHF. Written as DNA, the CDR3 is TGTGCCAGTAGTATAGTGACAGACAATCAGCCCCAGCATTTT.

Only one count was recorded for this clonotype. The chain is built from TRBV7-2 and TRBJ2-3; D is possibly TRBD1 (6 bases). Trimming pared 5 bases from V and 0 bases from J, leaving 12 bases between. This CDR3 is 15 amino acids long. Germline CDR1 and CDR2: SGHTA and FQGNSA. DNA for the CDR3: TGTGCCAGCAGCCAGGACAGACCTAGCACAGATACGCAGTATTTT. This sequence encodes CASSQDRPSTDTQYF.

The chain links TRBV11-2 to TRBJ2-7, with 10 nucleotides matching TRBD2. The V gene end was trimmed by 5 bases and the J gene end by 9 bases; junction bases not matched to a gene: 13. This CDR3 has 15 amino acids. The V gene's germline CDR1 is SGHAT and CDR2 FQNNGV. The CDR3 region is CASSPFFGLAVMQYF. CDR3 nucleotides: TGTGCCAGCAGCCCCTTCTTCGGACTAGCGGTCATGCAGTACTTC.

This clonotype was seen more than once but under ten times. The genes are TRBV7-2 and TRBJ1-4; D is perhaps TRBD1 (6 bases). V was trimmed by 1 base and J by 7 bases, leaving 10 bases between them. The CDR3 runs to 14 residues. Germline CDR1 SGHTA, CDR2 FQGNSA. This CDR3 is CASSLDYRAEKLFF. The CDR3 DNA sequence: TGTGCCAGCAGCTTAGATTACAGGGCTGAAAAACTGTTTTTT.

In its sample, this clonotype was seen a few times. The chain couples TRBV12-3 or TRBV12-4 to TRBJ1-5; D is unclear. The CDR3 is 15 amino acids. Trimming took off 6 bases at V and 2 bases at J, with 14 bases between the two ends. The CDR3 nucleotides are TGTGCCAGCAGCCGCCCGGGTAGGGGCAATCAGCCCCAGCATTTT. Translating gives CASSRPGRGNQPQHF.

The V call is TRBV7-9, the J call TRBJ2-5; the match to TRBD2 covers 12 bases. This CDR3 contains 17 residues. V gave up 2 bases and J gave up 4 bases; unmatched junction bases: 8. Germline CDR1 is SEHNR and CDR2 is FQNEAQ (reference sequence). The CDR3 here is CASSLKRLAGAGETQYF. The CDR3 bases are TGTGCCAGCAGCTTAAAGAGACTAGCGGGGGCGGGAGAGACCCAGTACTTC.

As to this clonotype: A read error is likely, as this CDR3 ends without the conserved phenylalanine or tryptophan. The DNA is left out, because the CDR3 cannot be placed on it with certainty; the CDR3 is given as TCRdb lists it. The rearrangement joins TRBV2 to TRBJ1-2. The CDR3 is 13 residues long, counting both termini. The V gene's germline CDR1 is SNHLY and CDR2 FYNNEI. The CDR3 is CASSETGPMPPRP.

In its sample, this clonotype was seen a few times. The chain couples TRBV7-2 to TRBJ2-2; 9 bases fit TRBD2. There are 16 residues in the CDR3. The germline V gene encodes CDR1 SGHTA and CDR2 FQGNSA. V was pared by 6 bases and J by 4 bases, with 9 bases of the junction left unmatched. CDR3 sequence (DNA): TGTGCCAGCAGTTATAAACTAGCGGGCCCCACCGGGGAGCTGTTTTTT. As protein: CASSYKLAGPTGELFF. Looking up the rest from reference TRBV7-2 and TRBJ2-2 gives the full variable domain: GAGVSQSPSNKVTEKGKDVELRCDPISGHTALYWYRQSLGQGLEFLIYFQGNSAPDKSGLPSDRFSAERTGGSVSTLTIQRTQQEDSAVYLCASSYKLAGPTGELFFGEGSRLTVL.

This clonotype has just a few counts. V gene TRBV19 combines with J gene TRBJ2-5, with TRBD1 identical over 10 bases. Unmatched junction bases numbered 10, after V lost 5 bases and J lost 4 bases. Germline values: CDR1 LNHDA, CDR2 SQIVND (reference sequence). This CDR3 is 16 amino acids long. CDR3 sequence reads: CASSFTGTGAPETQYF. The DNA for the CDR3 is TGTGCCAGTAGTTTCACCGGGACAGGGGCGCCAGAGACCCAGTACTTC.

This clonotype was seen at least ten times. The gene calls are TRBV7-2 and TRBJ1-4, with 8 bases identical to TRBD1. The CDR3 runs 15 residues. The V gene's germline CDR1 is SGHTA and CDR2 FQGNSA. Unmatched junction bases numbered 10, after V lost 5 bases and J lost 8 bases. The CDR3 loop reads CASSPEQGVGEKLFF. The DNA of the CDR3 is TGTGCCAGCAGCCCCGAACAGGGGGTTGGCGAAAAACTGTTTTTT.

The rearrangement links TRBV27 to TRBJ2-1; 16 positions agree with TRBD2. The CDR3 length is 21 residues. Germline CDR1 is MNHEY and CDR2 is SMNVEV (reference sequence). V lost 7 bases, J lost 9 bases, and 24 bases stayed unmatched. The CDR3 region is CASTTTFPGLAGGHNYGEQFF. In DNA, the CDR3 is TGTGCCAGCACCACGACGTTTCCGGGACTAGCGGGGGGGCATAATTATGGTGAGCAGTTCTTC.

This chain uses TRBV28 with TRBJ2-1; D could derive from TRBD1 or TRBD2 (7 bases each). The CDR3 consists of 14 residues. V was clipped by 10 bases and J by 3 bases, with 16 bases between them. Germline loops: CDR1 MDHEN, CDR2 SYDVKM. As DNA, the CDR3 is TGTGCCACCCAGGGGGGGTCTCTCTACAATGAGCAGTTCTTC. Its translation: CATQGGSLYNEQFF.

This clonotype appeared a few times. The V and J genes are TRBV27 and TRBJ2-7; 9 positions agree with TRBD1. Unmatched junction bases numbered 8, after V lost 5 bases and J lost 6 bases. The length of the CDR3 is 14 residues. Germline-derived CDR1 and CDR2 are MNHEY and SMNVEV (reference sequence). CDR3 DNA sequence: TGTGCCAGCAGTCACCGGGACAGGGTGGCCGAGCAGTACTTC. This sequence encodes CASSHRDRVAEQYF.

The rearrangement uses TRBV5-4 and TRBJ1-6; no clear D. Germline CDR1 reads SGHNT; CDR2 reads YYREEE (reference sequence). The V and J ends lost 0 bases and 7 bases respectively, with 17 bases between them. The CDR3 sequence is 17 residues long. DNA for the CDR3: TGTGCCAGCAGCTTGGCCCCACGGGGAAGTAAGAATTCACCCCTCCACTTT. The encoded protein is CASSLAPRGSKNSPLHF.

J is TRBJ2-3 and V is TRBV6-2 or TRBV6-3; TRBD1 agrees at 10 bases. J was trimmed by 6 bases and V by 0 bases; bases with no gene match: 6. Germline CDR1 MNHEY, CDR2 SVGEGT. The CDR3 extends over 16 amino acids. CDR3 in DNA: TGTGCCAGCAGTTACTCAGACAGGGGGCGTCAGGATACGCAGTATTTT. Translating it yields CASSYSDRGRQDTQYF.